What follows are 16 T cell receptor beta chains derived from one specimen sequenced in a study of T-cell memory formation after mild COVID-19 (dated by TCRdb to the early 2020s). Libraries were constructed by 5' RACE. Sequencer: Illumina NovaSeq 6000. TCRdb trimmed public reads at Q25 via fastp, called clones via MiXCR and kept in-frame beta chains. Rows with a matching CDR3 protein are joined into one entry that keeps the most common DNA and genes. The sample records some 450,000 distinct CDR3 sequences, approximately 20% of which are singletons. The ten largest make up more than 8% of the sample. Source material: PBMCs or a T cell subset sorted from them (not recorded which). These receptor sequences come from an adult woman who had mild COVID-19 (a few samples of this study predate the infection). The sample titles of this study are shuffled in the database, so cell type and time point are left out; the donor was told from shared clones.

V usage is TRBV6-6 and J usage is TRBJ2-7; 8 bases match TRBD2. The CDR3 is 15 residues long. V trimming: 8 bases; J trimming: 3 bases; junction bases outside the gene matches: 12. The germline V gene encodes CDR1 MNHNY and CDR2 SVGAGI (reference sequence). DNA for the CDR3: TGTGCCAGCGGGTTTGGCGGGGGGTTATTCTACGAGCAGTACTTC. Residues: CASGFGGGLFYEQYF.

This clonotype was detected a few times. This rearrangement joins TRBV13 to TRBJ2-5, with no clear D. The CDR3 sequence is 13 residues long. Germline CDR1 and CDR2: PRHDT and FYEKMQ (reference sequence). Trimming stripped 2 bases from V and 1 base from J, with 5 bases between. The chain's CDR3 is CASSLFSQETQYF. The DNA for the CDR3 is TGTGCCAGCAGCTTATTCTCCCAAGAGACCCAGTACTTC.

This clonotype was recorded a few times. The chain links TRBV5-4 to TRBJ2-1, with D possibly being TRBD2 (6 bases). CDR1 and CDR2 from the germline V gene are SGHNT and YYREEE (reference sequence). CDR3 size: 12 residues. Trimming cost V 3 bases and J 9 bases, with 10 bases left between them. CDR3 loop: CASSWGGSEQFF. The DNA for the CDR3 is TGTGCCAGCAGCTGGGGAGGCAGTGAGCAGTTCTTC.

This clonotype showed up just a few times. This chain connects TRBV4-2 to TRBJ2-7; TRBD1 matches 8 bases. In germline, CDR1 is LGHNA, CDR2 YNFKEQ. The CDR3 has 16 amino acids. V lost 1 base, J lost 5 bases, and 10 bases stayed unmatched. CDR3 region: CASSQVLGQDLNEQYF. DNA of the CDR3: TGTGCCAGCAGCCAAGTTCTGGGACAGGACTTAAACGAGCAGTACTTC.

The rearrangement links TRBV4-1 to TRBJ2-1; D unresolved. The CDR3 covers 11 residues. CDR1 and CDR2 (germline): MGHRA, YSYEKL. Deletions cut 7 bases from V and 7 bases from J, with 8 bases between. CDR3 sequence reads: CASTAVNEQFF. The CDR3 nucleotides read TGCGCCAGCACCGCTGTAAATGAGCAGTTCTTC.

CDR3 nucleotide sequence: TGTGCCAGCAGTTTGACTAGCGGGACCTTTACAGATACGCAGTATTTT. It translates to CASSLTSGTFTDTQYF. V is TRBV6-5 and J is TRBJ2-3, with 11 bases identical to TRBD2. Germline V gene sequence: CDR1 MNHEY, CDR2 SVGAGI. After removal of 4 bases from V and 3 bases from J, the junction contained 6 bases not matched to a gene. The CDR3 covers 16 residues.

This clonotype has more than one count but fewer than ten. The chain couples TRBV7-8 to TRBJ2-3; tentatively, D is TRBD1 or TRBD2 (5 bases each). Germline-derived CDR1 and CDR2 are SGHVS and FQNEAQ. The V and J ends lost 1 base and 4 bases respectively, with 15 bases between them. CDR3 size: 16 residues. CDR3 DNA sequence: TGTGCCAGCAGCTTAGTTCGGTCAGGGAGACCAGATACGCAGTATTTT. The encoded protein is CASSLVRSGRPDTQYF.

This clonotype was seen at least ten times. V gene TRBV20-1 combines with J gene TRBJ1-2; D perhaps matches TRBD1 (5 bases). The CDR3 has 11 residues. Trimming removed 3 bases from V and 8 bases from J, with 10 bases in between. Germline CDR1 is DFQATT and CDR2 is SNEGSKA (reference sequence). The CDR3 DNA reads as TGCAGTGCTAGTGGGGACGGAGGCTACACCTTC. Its translation: CSASGDGGYTF.

This clonotype was detected only a few times. The V gene is TRBV4-1, the J gene TRBJ2-7; D is unresolved. Germline values: CDR1 MGHRA, CDR2 YSYEKL. There are 13 residues in the CDR3. V gave up 1 base and J gave up 3 bases, with 7 bases separating them. The CDR3 loop reads CASSQGTNYEQYF. The CDR3 DNA reads as TGCGCCAGCAGCCAAGGTACAAACTACGAGCAGTACTTC.

This clonotype was observed a handful of times. This chain connects TRBV12-3 or TRBV12-4 to TRBJ1-2; D ambiguous. There are 13 residues in the CDR3. Trimming took off 10 bases at V and 1 base at J, with 13 bases between the two ends. CDR3 nucleotide sequence: TGTGCCATGGCTAGCGGGAATAACTATGGCTACACCTTC. Translated: CAMASGNNYGYTF.

In its sample, this clonotype was seen a few times. CDR3 amino acids: CASSPHITGELFF. CDR3 nucleotide sequence: TGTGCCAGCAGCCCGCACATCACCGGGGAGCTGTTTTTT. The chain recombines TRBV7-9 with TRBJ2-2; D is undetermined. V was trimmed by 5 bases and J by 4 bases, leaving 8 bases between them. CDR1 and CDR2 (germline): SEHNR, FQNEAQ (reference sequence). This CDR3 region has 13 residues. Using reference TRBV7-9 and TRBJ2-2 for the parts outside the CDR3, the full variable domain is DTGVSQNPRHKITKRGQNVTFRCDPISEHNRLYWYRQTLGQGPEFLTYFQNEAQLEKSRLLSDRFSAERPKGSFSTLEIQRTEQGDSAMYLCASSPHITGELFFGEGSRLTVL.

This clonotype has a count of ten or more. The V gene is TRBV12-3 or TRBV12-4, the J gene TRBJ2-1, with 8 bases identical to TRBD2. Trimming at V came to 6 bases and at J to 2 bases, leaving 3 bases not matched to a gene. CDR3 length: 14 residues. CDR3 bases: TGTGCCAGCAGAGTAGCGGGGCCCTACAATGAGCAGTTCTTC. Translating it yields CASRVAGPYNEQFF.

The CDR3 nucleotides are TGCAGTGCTAGAGATGTAGACAGGGCCCAAGAGACCCAGTACTTC. Its translation: CSARDVDRAQETQYF. The chain couples TRBV20-1 to TRBJ2-5; 7 nucleotides line up with TRBD1. Per germline, CDR1 DFQATT and CDR2 SNEGSKA (reference sequence). Trimming cost V 0 bases and J 1 base; bases outside gene matches: 5. This CDR3 region has 15 residues.

This clonotype occurred a few times. V and J are TRBV6-5 and TRBJ2-7, with D perhaps matching TRBD1 (6 bases). Germline CDR1 and CDR2: MNHEY and SVGAGI. The CDR3 loop spans 12 amino acids. The V gene lost 8 bases and the J gene lost 0 bases, with 8 bases spanning the gap. CDR3: CASGDNSYEQYF. The CDR3 region has the DNA TGTGCCAGCGGGGACAACTCCTACGAGCAGTACTTC.

The genes are TRBV6-5 and TRBJ1-1; perhaps TRBD1 as D (6 bases). The V and J ends lost 1 base and 11 bases respectively, with 14 bases between them. CDR1 is MNHEY, CDR2 SVGAGI, per germline. The CDR3 sequence is 13 residues long. The CDR3 DNA follows: TGTGCCAGCAGTTACTTGCGACGGGACAAGGCTTTCTTT. Amino acids: CASSYLRRDKAFF.

In its sample, this clonotype was seen a few times. The genes are TRBV5-6 and TRBJ2-3; TRBD1 is a possible D gene (6 bases). The CDR3 contains 17 residues. The germline CDR1 and CDR2 sequences are SGHDT and YYEEEE. Trimming left V 0 bases short and J 4 bases short, with 18 bases between. CDR3 amino acids: CASSLALTGLGSDTQYF. CDR3 coding DNA: TGTGCCAGCAGCTTGGCCTTGACAGGCCTCGGATCAGATACGCAGTATTTT.